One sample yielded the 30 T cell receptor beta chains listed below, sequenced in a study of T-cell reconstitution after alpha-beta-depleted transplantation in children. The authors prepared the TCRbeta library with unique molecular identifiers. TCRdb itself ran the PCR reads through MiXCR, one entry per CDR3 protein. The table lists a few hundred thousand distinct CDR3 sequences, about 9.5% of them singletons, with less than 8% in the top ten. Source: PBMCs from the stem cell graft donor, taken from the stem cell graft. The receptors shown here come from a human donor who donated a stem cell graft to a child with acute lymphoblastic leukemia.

Written as DNA, the CDR3 is TGTGCCAGCGAGCAGGGGAACACCGGGGAGCTGTTTTTT. Protein sequence: CASEQGNTGELFF. V is TRBV7-2 and J is TRBJ2-2; D is possibly TRBD1 (5 bases). Germline V gene lookup returns CDR1 SGHTA and CDR2 FQGNSA. The CDR3 runs 13 residues. Trimming removed 8 bases from V and 1 base from J, with 8 bases in between.

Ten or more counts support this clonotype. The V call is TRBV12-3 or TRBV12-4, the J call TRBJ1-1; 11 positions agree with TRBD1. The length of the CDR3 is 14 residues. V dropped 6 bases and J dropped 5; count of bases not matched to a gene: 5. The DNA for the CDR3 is TGTGCCAGCAGGGACAGGGGGCGGAGTACTGAAGCTTTCTTT. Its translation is CASRDRGRSTEAFF.

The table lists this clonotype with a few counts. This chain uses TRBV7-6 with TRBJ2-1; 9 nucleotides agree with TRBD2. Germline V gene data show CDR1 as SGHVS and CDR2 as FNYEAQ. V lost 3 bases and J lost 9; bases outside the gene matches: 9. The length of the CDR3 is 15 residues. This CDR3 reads CASSFLRGGASEQFF. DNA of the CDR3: TGTGCCAGCAGCTTCCTTCGCGGGGGGGCCTCTGAGCAGTTCTTC.

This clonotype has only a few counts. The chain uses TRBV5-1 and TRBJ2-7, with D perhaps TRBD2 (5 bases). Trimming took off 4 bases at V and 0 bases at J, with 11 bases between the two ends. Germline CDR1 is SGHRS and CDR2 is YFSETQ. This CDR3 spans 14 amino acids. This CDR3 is CASSQGLNSYEQYF. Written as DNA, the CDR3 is TGCGCCAGCAGCCAAGGACTGAACTCCTACGAGCAGTACTTC. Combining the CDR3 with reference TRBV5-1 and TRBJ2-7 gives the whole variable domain KAGVTQTPRYLIKTRGQQVTLSCSPISGHRSVSWYQQTPGQGLQFLFEYFSETQRNKGNFPGRFSGRQFSNSRSEMNVSTLELGDSALYLCASSQGLNSYEQYFGPGTRLTVT.

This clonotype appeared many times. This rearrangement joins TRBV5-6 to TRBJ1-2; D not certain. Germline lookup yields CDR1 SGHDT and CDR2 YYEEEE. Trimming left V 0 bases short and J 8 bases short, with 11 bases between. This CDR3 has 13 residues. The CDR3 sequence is CASSLGRAGGYTF. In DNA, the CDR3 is TGTGCCAGCAGCTTGGGCCGAGCGGGGGGCTACACCTTC.

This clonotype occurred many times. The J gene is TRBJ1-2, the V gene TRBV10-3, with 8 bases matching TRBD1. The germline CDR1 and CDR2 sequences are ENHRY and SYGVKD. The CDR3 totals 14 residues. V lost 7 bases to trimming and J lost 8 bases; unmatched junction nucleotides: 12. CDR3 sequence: CAITPDRVGGGYTF. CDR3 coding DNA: TGTGCCATCACCCCGGACAGGGTAGGAGGCGGCTACACCTTC.

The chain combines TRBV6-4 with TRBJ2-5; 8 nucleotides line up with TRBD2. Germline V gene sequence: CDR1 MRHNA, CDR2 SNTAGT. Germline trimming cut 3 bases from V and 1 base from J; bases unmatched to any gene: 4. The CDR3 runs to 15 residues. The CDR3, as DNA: TGTGCCAGCAGTGAAGGGGCGGGGGGCCAAGAGACCCAGTACTTC. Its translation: CASSEGAGGQETQYF.

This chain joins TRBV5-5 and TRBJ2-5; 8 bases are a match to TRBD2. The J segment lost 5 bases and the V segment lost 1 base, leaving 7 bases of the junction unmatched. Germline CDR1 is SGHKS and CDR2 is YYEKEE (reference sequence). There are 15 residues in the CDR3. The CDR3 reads CASSLLGSGGETQYF. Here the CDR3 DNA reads TGTGCCAGCAGCTTGCTCGGCTCGGGGGGGGAGACCCAGTACTTC.

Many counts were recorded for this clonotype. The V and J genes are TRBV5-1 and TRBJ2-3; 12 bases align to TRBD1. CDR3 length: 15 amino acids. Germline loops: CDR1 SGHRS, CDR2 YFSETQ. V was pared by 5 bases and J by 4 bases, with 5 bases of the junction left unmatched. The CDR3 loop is CASSSGQGAADTQYF. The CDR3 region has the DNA TGCGCCAGCAGTTCGGGACAGGGGGCAGCAGATACGCAGTATTTT.

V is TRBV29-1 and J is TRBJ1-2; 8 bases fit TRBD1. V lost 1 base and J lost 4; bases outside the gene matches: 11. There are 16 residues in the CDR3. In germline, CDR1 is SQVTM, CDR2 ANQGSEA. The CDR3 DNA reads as TGCAGCGTTGAAGCTTATCAGGGGGCGCAGGGCTATGGCTACACCTTC. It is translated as CSVEAYQGAQGYGYTF.

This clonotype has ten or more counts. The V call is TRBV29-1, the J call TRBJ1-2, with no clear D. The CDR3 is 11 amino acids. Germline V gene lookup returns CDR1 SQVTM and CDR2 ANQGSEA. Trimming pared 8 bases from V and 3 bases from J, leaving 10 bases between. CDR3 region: CSSTRDYGYTF. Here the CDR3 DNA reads TGCAGCTCCACCCGTGACTATGGCTACACCTTC.

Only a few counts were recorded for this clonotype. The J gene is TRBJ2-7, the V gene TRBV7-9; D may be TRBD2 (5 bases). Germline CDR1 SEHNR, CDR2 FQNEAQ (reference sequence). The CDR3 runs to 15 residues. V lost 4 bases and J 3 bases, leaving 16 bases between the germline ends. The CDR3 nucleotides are TGTGCCAGCAGCTCGGAGGTCCTTCAGAGCTACGAGCAGTACTTC. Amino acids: CASSSEVLQSYEQYF.

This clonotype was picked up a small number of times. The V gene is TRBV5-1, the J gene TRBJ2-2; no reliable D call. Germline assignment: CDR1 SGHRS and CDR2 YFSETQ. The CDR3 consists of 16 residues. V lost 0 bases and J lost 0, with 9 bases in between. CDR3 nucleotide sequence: TGCGCCAGCAGCTTGGTTCGGGCCTCGAACACCGGGGAGCTGTTTTTT. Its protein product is CASSLVRASNTGELFF.

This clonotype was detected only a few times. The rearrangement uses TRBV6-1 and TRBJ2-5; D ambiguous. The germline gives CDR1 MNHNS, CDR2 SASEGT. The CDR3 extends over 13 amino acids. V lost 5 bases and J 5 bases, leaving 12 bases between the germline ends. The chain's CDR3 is CASSTRSRETQYF. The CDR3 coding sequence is TGTGCCAGCAGTACGAGATCTAGGGAGACCCAGTACTTC.

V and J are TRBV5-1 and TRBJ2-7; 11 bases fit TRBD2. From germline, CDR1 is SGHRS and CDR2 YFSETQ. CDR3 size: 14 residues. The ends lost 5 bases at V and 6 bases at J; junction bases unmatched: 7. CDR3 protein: CASSYSGGAREQYF. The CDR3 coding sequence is TGCGCCAGCAGTTATAGCGGGGGGGCCCGCGAGCAGTACTTC.

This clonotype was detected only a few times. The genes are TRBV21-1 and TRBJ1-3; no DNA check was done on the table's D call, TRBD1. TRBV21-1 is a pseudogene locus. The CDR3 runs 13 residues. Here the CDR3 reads CARPQGGGNTIYF. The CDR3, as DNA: TGTGCCAGGCCCCAGGGTGGCGGAAACACCATATATTTT.

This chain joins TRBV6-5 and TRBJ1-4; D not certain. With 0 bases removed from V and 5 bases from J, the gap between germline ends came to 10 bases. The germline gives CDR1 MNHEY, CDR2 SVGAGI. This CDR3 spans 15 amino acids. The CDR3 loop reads CASSYSRFPNEKLFF. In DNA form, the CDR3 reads TGTGCCAGCAGTTACTCGCGGTTTCCGAATGAAAAACTGTTTTTT.

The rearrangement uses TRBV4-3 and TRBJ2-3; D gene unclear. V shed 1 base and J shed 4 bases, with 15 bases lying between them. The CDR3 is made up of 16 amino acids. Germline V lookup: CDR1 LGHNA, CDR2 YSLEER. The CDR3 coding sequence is TGCGCCAGCAGCCAAGGGAGTCCCCCCCTCGCAGATACGCAGTATTTT. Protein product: CASSQGSPPLADTQYF.

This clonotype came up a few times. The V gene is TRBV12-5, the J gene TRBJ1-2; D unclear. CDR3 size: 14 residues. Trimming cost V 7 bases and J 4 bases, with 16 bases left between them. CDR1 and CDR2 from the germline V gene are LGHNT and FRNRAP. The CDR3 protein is CASAPEGVTYGYTF. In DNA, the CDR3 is TGTGCTAGTGCTCCCGAAGGAGTTACCTATGGCTACACCTTC. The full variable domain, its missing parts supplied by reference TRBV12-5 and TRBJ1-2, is DARVTQTPRHKVTEMGQEVTMRCQPILGHNTVFWYRQTMMQGLELLAYFRNRAPLDDSGMPKDRFSAEMPDATLATLKIQPSEPRDSAVYFCASAPEGVTYGYTFGSGTRLTVV.

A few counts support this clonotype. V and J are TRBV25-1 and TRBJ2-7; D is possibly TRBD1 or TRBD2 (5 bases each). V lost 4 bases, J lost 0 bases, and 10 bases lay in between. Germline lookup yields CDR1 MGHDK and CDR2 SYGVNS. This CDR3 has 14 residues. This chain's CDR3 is CASSGDVSSYEQYF. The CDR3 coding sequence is TGTGCCAGCAGTGGGGACGTTAGCTCCTACGAGCAGTACTTC.

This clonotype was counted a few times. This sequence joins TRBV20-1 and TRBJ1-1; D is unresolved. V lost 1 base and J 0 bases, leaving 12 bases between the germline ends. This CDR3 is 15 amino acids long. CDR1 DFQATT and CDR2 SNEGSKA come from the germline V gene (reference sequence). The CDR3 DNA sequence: TGCAGTGCTAGAGGCTCGCGCAGGTTGAACACTGAAGCTTTCTTT. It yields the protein CSARGSRRLNTEAFF.

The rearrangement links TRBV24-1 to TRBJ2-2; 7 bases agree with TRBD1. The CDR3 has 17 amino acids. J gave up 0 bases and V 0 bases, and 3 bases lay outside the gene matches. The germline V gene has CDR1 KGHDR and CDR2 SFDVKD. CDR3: CATSDLPGQSNTGELFF. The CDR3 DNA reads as TGTGCCACCAGTGATTTGCCGGGACAGTCGAACACCGGGGAGCTGTTTTTT.

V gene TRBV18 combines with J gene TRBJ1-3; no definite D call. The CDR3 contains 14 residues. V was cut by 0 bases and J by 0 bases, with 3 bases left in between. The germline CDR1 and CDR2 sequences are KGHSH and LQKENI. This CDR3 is CASSPPASGNTIYF. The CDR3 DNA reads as TGTGCCAGCTCACCACCGGCCTCTGGAAACACCATATATTTT.

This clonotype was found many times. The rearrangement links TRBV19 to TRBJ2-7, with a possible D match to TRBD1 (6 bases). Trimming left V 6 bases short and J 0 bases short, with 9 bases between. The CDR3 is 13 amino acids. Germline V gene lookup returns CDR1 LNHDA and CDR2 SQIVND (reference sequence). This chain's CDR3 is CASSRDNSYEQYF. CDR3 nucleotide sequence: TGTGCCAGTAGCCGGGACAACTCCTACGAGCAGTACTTC.

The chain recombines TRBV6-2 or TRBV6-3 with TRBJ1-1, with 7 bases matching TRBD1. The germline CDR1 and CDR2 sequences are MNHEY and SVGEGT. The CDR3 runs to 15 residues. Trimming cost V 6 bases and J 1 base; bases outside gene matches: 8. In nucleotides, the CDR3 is TGTGCCAGCAGCCCCCACAGGGGAGGGAACACTGAAGCTTTCTTT. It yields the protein CASSPHRGGNTEAFF.

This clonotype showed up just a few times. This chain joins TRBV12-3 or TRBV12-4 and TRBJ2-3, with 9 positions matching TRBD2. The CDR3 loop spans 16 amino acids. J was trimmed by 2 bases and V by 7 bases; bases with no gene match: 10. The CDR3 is CASKAFASGNTDTQYF. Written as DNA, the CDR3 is TGTGCCAGCAAGGCGTTCGCTAGCGGGAACACAGATACGCAGTATTTT.

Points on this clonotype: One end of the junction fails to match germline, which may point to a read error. CDR3 in amino acids: CASSLGDRNSSLHF. CDR3 DNA: TGTGCCAGCAGTTTAGGTGACAGGAATTCATCCCTCCACTTT. The chain recombines TRBV12-3 or TRBV12-4 with TRBJ1-6; weak D call: TRBD1 (6 bases). This CDR3 has 14 residues.

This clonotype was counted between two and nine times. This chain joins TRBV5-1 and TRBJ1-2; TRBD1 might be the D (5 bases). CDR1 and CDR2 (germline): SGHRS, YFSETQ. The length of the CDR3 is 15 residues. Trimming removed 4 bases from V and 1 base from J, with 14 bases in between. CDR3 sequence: CASSLVAGNNYGYTF. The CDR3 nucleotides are TGCGCCAGCAGCCTTGTGGCAGGGAATAACTATGGCTACACCTTC.

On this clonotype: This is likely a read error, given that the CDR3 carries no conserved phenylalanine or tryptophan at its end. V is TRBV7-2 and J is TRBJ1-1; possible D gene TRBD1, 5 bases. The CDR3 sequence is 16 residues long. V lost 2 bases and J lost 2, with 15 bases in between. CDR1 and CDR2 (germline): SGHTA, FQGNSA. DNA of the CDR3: TGTGCCAGCAGCTTAATCTCGGGACGCCTCAACACTGAAGCTTTCTAT. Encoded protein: CASSLISGRLNTEAFY.

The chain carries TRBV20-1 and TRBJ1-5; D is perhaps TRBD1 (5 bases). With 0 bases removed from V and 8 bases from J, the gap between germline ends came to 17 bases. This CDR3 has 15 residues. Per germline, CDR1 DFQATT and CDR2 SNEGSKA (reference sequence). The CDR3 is CSARDPGGLVEPQHF. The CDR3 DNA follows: TGCAGTGCTAGAGATCCGGGGGGGTTGGTTGAGCCCCAGCATTTT.